This T cell receptor (beta chain) was obtained from a study of T cell responses to AZD1222 COVID-19 vaccine. The wider study: Pooled in the analysis were second doses at about 4 or about 12 weeks.

The CDR3 extends over 15 amino acids. Trimming took 8 bases from V and 4 from J, leaving 19 bases between them. Germline V CDR1 and CDR2: MDHEN, SYDVKM. Points from the study as a whole: Every sample of the repertoires postdated the peak T cell response. Following two doses of AZD1222, Spike-specific TCR breadth and depth rose. Donors were largely white British and mainly female; clonal diversity was possibly underestimated.

Sequencing used immunoSEQ multiplex PCR; TCRdb keeps in-frame clones, though not all of them. The sample lists 100,000 to 130,000 clones; just over 85% were seen once. Note on this clone: Its antigen is not known.

This TCR came from an adult in good health. The chain is built from TRBV28 and TRBJ2-3, with D possibly matching TRBD1 (5 bases). Sample: peripheral blood, taken on day 0 of AZD1222 vaccination. In DNA, the CDR3 is TGTGCCAGCCGAAAGGACAAGGGTTCGGCAGATACGCAGTATTTT. This codes for CASRKDKGSADTQYF.